This TCR beta chain came from a study of cytomegalovirus exposure and HLA in healthy donors. Worth noting for this clone: What it binds is unknown.

The germline CDR1 and CDR2 sequences are MDHEN and SYDVKM. This CDR3 has 15 residues. The V gene lost 2 bases and the J gene lost 4 bases, with 15 bases spanning the gap. Both 60 Vbeta primers and 13 Jbeta primers went into the PCR. The protocol was immunoSEQ multiplex PCR, while the TCRdb copy is restricted to in-frame clones and leaves out a portion. This sample has roughly 100,000 clones, with around 61% found just once. Whole-study results and caveats: Cytomegalovirus association was assigned to 170 or so TCR beta chains. Most observed TCR sequences were rare, whereas some public TCRs were detected in many donors.

The donors gave bone marrow, and they were healthy. J is TRBJ2-7 and V is TRBV28, with D possibly being TRBD1 (6 bases). Sequencing was done on a sample of PBMCs. The sequence came from a woman aged 45-65 years in good health and CMV-seronegative. This chain's CDR3 is CASSLGAGVGYEQYF. The CDR3 DNA reads as TGTGCCAGCAGTTTAGGGGCAGGGGTTGGGTACGAGCAGTACTTC.